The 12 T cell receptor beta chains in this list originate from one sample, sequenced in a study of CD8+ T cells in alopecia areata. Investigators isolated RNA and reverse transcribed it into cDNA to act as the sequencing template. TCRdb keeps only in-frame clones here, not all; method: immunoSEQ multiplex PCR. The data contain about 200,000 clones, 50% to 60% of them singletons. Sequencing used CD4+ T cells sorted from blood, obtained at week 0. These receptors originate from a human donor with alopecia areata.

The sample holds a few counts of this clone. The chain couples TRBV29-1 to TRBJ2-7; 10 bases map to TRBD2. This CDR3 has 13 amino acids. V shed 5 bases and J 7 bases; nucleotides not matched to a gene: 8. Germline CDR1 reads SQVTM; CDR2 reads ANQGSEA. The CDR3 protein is CSVKAGGPREQYF. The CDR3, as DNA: TGCAGCGTTAAAGCGGGAGGGCCGAGGGAGCAGTACTTC.

DNA for the CDR3: TGTGCCAGCTCTAGGAGGAGCGGGGAGCTGTTTTTT. This sequence encodes CASSRRSGELFF. The J gene is TRBJ2-2, the V gene TRBV5-6; possible D gene TRBD2, 5 bases. CDR1 SGHDT and CDR2 YYEEEE come from the germline V gene. This CDR3 is built from 12 residues. V lost 7 bases and J 7 bases, leaving 11 bases between the germline ends.

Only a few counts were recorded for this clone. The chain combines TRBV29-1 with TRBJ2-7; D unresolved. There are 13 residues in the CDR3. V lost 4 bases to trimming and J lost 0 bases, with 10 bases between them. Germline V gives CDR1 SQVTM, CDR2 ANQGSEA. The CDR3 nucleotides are TGCAGCGTTGCACCCCAGGTCTCCTACGAGCAGTACTTC. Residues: CSVAPQVSYEQYF.

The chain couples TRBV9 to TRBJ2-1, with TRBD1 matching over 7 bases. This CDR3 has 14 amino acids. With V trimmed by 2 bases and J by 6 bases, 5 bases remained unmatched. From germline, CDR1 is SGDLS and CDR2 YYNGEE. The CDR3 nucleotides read TGTGCCAGCAGCGTTCGGCCAGGGGGCAATGAGCAGTTCTTC. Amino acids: CASSVRPGGNEQFF.

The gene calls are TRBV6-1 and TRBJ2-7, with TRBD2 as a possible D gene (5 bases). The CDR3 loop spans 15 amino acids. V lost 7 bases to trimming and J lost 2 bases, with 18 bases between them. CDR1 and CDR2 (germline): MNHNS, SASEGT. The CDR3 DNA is TGTGCCAGCACCGAGCCCCTTCGGCGGGCCTACGAGCAGTACTTC. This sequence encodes CASTEPLRRAYEQYF.

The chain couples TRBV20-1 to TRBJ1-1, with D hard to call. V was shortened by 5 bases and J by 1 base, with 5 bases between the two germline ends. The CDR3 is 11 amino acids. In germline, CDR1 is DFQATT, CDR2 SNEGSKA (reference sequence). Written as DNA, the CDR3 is TGCAGTGCTCTGGAGAACACTGAAGCTTTCTTT. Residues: CSALENTEAFF.

The CDR3 spells CASSPGYGYTF. The CDR3 nucleotides are TGCGCCAGCAGCCCCGGCTATGGCTACACCTTC. The chain links TRBV5-1 to TRBJ1-2; no firm D call. The CDR3 covers 11 residues. Germline V gene sequence: CDR1 SGHRS, CDR2 YFSETQ. The V end lost 4 bases, the J end lost 4 bases, and 5 bases lay between the germline ends.

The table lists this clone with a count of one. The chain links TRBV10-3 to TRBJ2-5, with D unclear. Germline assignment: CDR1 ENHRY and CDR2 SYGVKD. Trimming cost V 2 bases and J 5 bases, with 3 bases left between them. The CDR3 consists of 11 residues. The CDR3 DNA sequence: TGTGCCATCAGTGAGGGGGAGACCCAGTACTTC. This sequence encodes CAISEGETQYF.

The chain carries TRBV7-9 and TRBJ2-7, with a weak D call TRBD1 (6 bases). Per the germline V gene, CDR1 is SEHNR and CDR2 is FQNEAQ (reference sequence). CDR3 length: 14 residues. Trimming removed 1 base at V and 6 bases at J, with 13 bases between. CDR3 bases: TGTGCCAGCAGCTTAGTCGGTAAGGGGGTCGAGCAGTACTTC. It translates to CASSLVGKGVEQYF. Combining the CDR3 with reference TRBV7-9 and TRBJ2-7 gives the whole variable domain DTGVSQNPRHKITKRGQNVTFRCDPISEHNRLYWYRQTLGQGPEFLTYFQNEAQLEKSRLLSDRFSAERPKGSFSTLEIQRTEQGDSAMYLCASSLVGKGVEQYFGPGTRLTVT.

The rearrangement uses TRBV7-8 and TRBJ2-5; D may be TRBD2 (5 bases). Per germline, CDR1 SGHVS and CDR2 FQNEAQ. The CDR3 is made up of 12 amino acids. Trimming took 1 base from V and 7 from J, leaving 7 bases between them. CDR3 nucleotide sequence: TGTGCCAGCAGCTTAGGTGCGGGGACCCAGTACTTC. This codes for CASSLGAGTQYF.

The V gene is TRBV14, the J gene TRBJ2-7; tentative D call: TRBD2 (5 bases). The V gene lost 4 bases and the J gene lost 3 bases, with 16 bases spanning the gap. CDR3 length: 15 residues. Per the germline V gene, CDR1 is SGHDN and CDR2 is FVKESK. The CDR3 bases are TGTGCCAGCAGCCTACCGGGCCGGACTCTCTACGAGCAGTACTTC. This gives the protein CASSLPGRTLYEQYF.

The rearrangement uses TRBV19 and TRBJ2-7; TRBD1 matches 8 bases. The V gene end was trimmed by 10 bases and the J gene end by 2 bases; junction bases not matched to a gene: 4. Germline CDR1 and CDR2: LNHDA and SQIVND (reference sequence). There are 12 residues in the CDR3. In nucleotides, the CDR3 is TGTGCCACCCCGGACAGGGCCTACGAGCAGTACTTC. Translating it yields CATPDRAYEQYF.